This TCR beta chain was recovered during a study of metastatic and nonmetastatic thyroid tumors. Study summary: Repertoire comparisons spanned blood and tumor or nodule tissue from malignant and benign thyroid patients. Notes on the study in general: A significant increase in TCR beta diversity was reportedly seen in malignant thyroid tumors relative to benign nodules, in blood and tumor.

This clone was seen a handful of times. Its antigen is unidentified. J lost 8 bases, V lost 6 bases, and 8 bases had no gene match. The CDR3 has 13 residues. Treatment of any kind had been given to no patient before thyroid surgery. Methods used by the authors: CDR3 was compared across clinicopathological groups, and the resulting differences were used to build a distant-metastasis classifier for papillary thyroid cancer. TCRdb reprocessed the PCR reads via MiXCR. The V and J calls reflect TCRdb's pipeline rather than the authors' work. In the table there are under 100,000 clones, around 9.2% of which are singletons.

The TCR sequence derives from a female donor with papillary thyroid cancer or a benign thyroid nodule (not recorded which). Some clones in this sample may be carry-over from other donors' samples. The chain couples TRBV12-3 or TRBV12-4 to TRBJ2-7; 9 bases are a match to TRBD1. Sequencing was carried out using blood. This chain's CDR3 is CASRGTGNFKQYF. The CDR3 bases are TGTGCCAGCAGAGGGACAGGGAATTTTAAGCAGTACTTC.